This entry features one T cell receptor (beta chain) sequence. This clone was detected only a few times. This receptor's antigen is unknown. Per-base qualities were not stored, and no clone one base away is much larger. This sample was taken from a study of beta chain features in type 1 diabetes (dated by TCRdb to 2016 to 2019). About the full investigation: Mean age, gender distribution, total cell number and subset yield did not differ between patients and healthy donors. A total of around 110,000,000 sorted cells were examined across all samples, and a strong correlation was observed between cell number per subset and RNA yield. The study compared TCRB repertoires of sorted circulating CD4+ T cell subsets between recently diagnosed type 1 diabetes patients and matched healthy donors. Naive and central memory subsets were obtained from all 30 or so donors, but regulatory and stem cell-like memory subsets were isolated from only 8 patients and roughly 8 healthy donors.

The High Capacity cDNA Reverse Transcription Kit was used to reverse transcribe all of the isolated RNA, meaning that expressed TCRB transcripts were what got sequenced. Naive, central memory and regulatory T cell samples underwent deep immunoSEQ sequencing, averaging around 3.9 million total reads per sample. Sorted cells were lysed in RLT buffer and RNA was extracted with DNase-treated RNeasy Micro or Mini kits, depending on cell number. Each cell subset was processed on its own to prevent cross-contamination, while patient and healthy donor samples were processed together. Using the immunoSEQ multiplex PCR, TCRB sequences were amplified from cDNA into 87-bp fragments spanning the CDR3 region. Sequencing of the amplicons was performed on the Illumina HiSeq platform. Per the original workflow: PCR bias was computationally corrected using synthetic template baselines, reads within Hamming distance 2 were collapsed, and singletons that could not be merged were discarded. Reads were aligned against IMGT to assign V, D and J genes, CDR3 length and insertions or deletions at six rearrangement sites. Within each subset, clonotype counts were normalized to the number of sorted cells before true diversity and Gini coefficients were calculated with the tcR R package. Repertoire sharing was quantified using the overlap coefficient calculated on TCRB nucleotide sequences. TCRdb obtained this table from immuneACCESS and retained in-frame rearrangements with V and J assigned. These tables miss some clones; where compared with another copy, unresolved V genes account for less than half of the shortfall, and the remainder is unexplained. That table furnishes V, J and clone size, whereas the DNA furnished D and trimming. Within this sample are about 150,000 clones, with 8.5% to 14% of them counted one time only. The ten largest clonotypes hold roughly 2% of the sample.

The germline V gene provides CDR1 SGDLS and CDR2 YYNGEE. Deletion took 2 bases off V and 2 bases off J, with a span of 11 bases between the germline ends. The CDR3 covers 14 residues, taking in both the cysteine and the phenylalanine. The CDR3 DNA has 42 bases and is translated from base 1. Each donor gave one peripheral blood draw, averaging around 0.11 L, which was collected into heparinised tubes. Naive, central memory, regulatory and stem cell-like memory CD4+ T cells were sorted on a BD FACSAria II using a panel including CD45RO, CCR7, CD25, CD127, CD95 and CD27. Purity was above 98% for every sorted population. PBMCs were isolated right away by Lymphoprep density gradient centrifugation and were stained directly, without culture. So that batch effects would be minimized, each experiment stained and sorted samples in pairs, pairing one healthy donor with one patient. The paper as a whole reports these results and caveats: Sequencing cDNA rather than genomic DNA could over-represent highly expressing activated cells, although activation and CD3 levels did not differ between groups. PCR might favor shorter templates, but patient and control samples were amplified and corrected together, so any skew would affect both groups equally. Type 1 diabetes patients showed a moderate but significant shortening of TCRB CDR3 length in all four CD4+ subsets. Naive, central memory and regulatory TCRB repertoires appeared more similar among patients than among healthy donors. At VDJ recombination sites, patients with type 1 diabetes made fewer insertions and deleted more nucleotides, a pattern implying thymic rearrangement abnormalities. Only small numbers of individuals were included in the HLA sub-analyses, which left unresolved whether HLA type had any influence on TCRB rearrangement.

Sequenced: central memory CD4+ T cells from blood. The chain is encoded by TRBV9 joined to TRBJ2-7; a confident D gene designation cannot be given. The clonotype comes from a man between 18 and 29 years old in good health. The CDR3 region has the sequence CASSVTVTTYEQYF. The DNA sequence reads TGTGCCAGCAGCGTCACAGTTACCACCTACGAGCAGTACTTC.